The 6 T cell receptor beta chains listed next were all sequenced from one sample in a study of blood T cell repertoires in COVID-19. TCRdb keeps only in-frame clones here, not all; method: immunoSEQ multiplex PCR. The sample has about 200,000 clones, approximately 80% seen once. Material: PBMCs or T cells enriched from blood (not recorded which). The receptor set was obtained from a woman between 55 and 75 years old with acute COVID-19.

CDR3 coding DNA: TGTGCCAGCAGCCAGGGACAGGGCGCGAACACTGAAGCTTTCTTT. As protein: CASSQGQGANTEAFF. The V and J genes are TRBV6-6 and TRBJ1-1, with TRBD1 matching over 9 bases. J lost 1 base, V lost 6 bases, and 6 bases had no gene match. The CDR3 contains 15 residues. Germline values: CDR1 MNHNY, CDR2 SVGAGI (reference sequence).

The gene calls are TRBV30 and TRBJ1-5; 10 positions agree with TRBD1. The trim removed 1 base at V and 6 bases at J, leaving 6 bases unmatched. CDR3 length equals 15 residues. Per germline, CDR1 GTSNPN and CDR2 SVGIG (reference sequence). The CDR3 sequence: CAWSAPGQGGQPQHF. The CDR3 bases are TGTGCCTGGAGTGCCCCTGGACAGGGGGGTCAGCCCCAGCATTTT. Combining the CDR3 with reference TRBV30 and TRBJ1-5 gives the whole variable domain SQTIHQWPATLVQPVGSPLSLECTVEGTSNPNLYWYRQAAGRGLQLLFYSVGIGQISSEVPQNLSASRPQDRQFILSSKKLLLSDSGFYLCAWSAPGQGGQPQHFGDGTRLSIL.

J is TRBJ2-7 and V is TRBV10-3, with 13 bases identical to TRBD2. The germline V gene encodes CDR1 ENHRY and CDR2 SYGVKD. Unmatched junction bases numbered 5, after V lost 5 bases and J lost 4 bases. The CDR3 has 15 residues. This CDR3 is CAISRTSGSQYEQYF. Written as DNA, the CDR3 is TGTGCCATCAGTAGGACTAGCGGGAGTCAATACGAGCAGTACTTC.

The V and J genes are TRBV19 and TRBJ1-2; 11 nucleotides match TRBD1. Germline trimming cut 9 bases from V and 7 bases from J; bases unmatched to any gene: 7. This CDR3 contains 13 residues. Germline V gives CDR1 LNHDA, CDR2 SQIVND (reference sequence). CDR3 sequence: CASRGTGGSGYTF. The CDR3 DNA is TGTGCCAGCCGAGGGACAGGGGGTAGTGGCTACACCTTC.

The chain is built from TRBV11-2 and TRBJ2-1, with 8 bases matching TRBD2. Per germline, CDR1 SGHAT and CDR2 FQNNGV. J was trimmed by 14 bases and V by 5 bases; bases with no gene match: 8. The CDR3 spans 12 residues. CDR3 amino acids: CASSLSGIGEFF. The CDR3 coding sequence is TGTGCCAGCAGCCTTAGCGGGATTGGGGAGTTCTTC.

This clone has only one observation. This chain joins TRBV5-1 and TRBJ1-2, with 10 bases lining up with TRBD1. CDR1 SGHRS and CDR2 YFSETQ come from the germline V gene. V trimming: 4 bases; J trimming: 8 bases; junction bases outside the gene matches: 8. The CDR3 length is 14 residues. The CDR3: CASSGGTGVGGYTF. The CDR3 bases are TGCGCCAGCAGCGGGGGGACAGGGGTCGGCGGCTACACCTTC.